This is a list of T cell receptor beta chains from one sample in a study of OX40 agonist ivuxolimab in advanced cancers. Method: immunoSEQ multiplex PCR; TCRdb's copy keeps in-frame clones and lacks some. In the table there are tens of thousands of clones, approximately 86% of which are singletons. Specimen: CD4+ or CD8+ T cells sorted from blood, collected in a trial of the OX40 agonist ivuxolimab. Receptors were obtained from an adult with an advanced solid tumor such as melanoma, head and neck, liver or kidney cancer. The CDR3 runs from the conserved cysteine through the conserved F or W. The D gene is left open where the match is weak. Rows may omit the clone size; those that give it use once, few, many or a size class.

NA	TRBJ2-3	NA	TRBV6-1	TGTGCCAGCAGCCCCGTAGCGAAAACAGATACGCAGTATTTT	CASSPVAKTDTQYF
NA	TRBJ2-6	NA	TRBV7-2	TGTGCCAGCAGCTTAATCTGGGGTGGGGCCAACGTCCTGACTTTC	CASSLIWGGANVLTF
NA	TRBJ1-4	NA	TRBV19	TGTGCCAGTAGTATAAGTCCCTCTAATGAAAAACTGTTTTTT	CASSISPSNEKLFF
NA	TRBJ2-5	NA	TRBV5-1	TGCGCCAGCAGCGGGGGAAGGGCCCAAGAGACCCAGTACTTC	CASSGGRAQETQYF
NA	TRBJ2-6	NA	TRBV19	TGTGCCACCCAGGCGCCCAACAGGGCCTCTGGGGCCAACGTCCTGACTTTC	CATQAPNRASGANVLTF
NA	TRBJ2-2	NA	TRBV7-8	TGTGCCAGCAGCTTAAACCGGCAGGGGACCGGGGAGCTGTTTTTT	CASSLNRQGTGELFF
once	TRBJ2-1	TRBD2	TRBV11-2	TGTGCCAGCAGGACCCCCGGCGCTAGCGGGAAGGACAATGAGCAGTTCTTC	CASRTPGASGKDNEQFF
NA	TRBJ2-6	NA	TRBV4-1	TGCGCCAGCAGCCAAGATCTTAGTTCGCCTGGGGCCAACGTCCTGACTTTC	CASSQDLSSPGANVLTF
NA	TRBJ2-7	NA	TRBV6-1	TGTGCCAGCACGCGGGCAGCCTCCTACGAGCAGTACTTC	CASTRAASYEQYF
NA	TRBJ2-1	NA	TRBV23-1	TGCGACCCGCCGCCTCGCGCCAGCAGTCAGGGATACGGCAGGGGTGTTGGTGAGCAGTTCTTC	CDPPPRASSQGYGRGVGEQFF
NA	TRBJ1-5	TRBD1	TRBV11-2	TGTGCCAGCAGCGACCATAGAGGGGGCCAGACGGGCAATCAGCCCCAGCATTTT	CASSDHRGGQTGNQPQHF
NA	TRBJ1-5	TRBD1	TRBV28	TGTGCCAGCAGTCGTGGACAGGGCCTAACTCAGCCCCAGCATTTT	CASSRGQGLTQPQHF
NA	TRBJ2-1	NA	TRBV18	TGTGCCAGCTCACCCTCACCGAGGCCACAGACTCACAATGAGCAGTTCTTC	CASSPSPRPQTHNEQFF
once	TRBJ1-3	NA	TRBV6-5	TGTGCCAGCAGTTCCCTGTTGGGGACTGGAAACACCATATATTTT	CASSSLLGTGNTIYF
medium-sized	TRBJ2-2	NA	TRBV16	TGTGCCAGCAGCCAATCGGGACCAATAGACACCGGGGAGCTGTTTTTT	CASSQSGPIDTGELFF
NA	TRBJ1-1	NA	TRBV5-5	TGTGCCAGCAGCTCTCGCGCCGACACTGAAGCTTTCTTT	CASSSRADTEAFF
NA	TRBJ2-5	TRBD2	TRBV7-9	TGTGCCAGCAGCAGCGGGAGCCGGCTTCAAGAGACCCAGTACTTC	CASSSGSRLQETQYF
NA	TRBJ1-2	NA	TRBV10-3	TGTGCCATCAGTGAAGCCAGGGGAGCGGGCTACACCTTC	CAISEARGAGYTF
NA	TRBJ2-7	NA	TRBV7-2	TGTGCCAGCAGCTTATCGGTCGAGCAGTACTTC	CASSLSVEQYF
NA	TRBJ2-2	NA	TRBV11-2	TGTGCCAGCAGCTCATCAGGCCCCGGGGAGCTGTTTTTT	CASSSSGPGELFF
NA	TRBJ2-2	TRBD2	TRBV10-2	TGCGCCAGCAGAACCGGGACTAGCGGCACCGGGGAGCTGTTTTTT	CASRTGTSGTGELFF
NA	TRBJ2-3	TRBD2	TRBV7-8	TGTGCCAGCAGCTTAGAGGGTTGGAGCGGGGGGAGCACAGATACGCAGTATTTT	CASSLEGWSGGSTDTQYF
NA	TRBJ2-7	NA	TRBV19	TGTGCCAGTAGTATACACGGGAGCTCCTACGAGCAGTACTTC	CASSIHGSSYEQYF
NA	TRBJ1-5	NA	TRBV7-8	TGTGCCAGCAGCTCATTAGGGAGTTCTAATCAGCCCCAGCATTTT	CASSSLGSSNQPQHF
NA	TRBJ2-7	NA	TRBV7-5	TGTGCCAGAAGCAGAGCAGCCCGGGACAGAAGAGTCTACGAGCAGTACTTC	CARSRAARDRRVYEQYF
NA	TRBJ1-4	TRBD1	TRBV5-1	TGCGCCAGCAGCTTGGCCGGGACAGGGGATGAAAAACTGTTTTTT	CASSLAGTGDEKLFF
once	TRBJ1-4	TRBD1	TRBV4-1	TGCGCCAGCAGCATCAGGACAGGACTTAATGAAAAACTGTTTTTT	CASSIRTGLNEKLFF
NA	TRBJ2-6	NA	TRBV23-1	TGCGCCAGCAGTCAATCGGGAGCCCGATTCGGGGCCAACGTCCTGACTTTC	CASSQSGARFGANVLTF
NA	TRBJ2-5	NA	TRBV11-3	TGTGCCAGCAGCCGGACGGGGGATTCTTTAGAGACCCAGTACTTC	CASSRTGDSLETQYF
NA	TRBJ1-3	TRBD1	TRBV4-1	TGCGCCAGCAGCCAAGATCCCCAGGGGGCTGGAAACACCATATATTTT	CASSQDPQGAGNTIYF
NA	TRBJ2-7	NA	TRBV7-9	TGTGCCAGCAGCTCCCAACTTTACGAGCAGTACTTC	CASSSQLYEQYF
NA	TRBJ1-6	TRBD1	TRBV6-1	TGTGCCAGCAGTGAAGAGGGGGCAGGGCCACCCCTCCACTTT	CASSEEGAGPPLHF
NA	TRBJ1-1	NA	TRBV4-2	TGTGCCAGCAGCCAGGGCGGAACAGTCATGAACACTGAAGCTTTCTTT	CASSQGGTVMNTEAFF
NA	TRBJ2-7	TRBD2	TRBV28	TGTGCCAGCAGGCCTCCGGGACTAGCGGGACAATACGAGCAGTACTTC	CASRPPGLAGQYEQYF
NA	TRBJ1-4	NA	TRBV28	TGTGCCAGCAGTTCTTCTCGGGAAAAACTGTTTTTT	CASSSSREKLFF
NA	TRBJ2-1	NA	TRBV25-1	TGTGCCAGCAGTGAAGACGGCATCTATGAGCAGTTCTTC	CASSEDGIYEQFF
NA	TRBJ2-3	NA	TRBV19	TGTGCCAGTAGTATGGGCAAAAGCACAGATACGCAGTATTTT	CASSMGKSTDTQYF
NA	TRBJ2-1	NA	TRBV10-3	TGTGCCACCACAGGACCCACAGCTCAGTACAATGAGCAGTTCTTC	CATTGPTAQYNEQFF
NA	TRBJ2-2	NA	TRBV5-6	TGTGCCAGCAGCTTCCCCCTGAACACCGGGGAGCTGTTTTTT	CASSFPLNTGELFF
few	TRBJ2-5	TRBD1	TRBV4-2	TGTGCCAGCAGCCAAGGGACAGGGGGAGGCCAAGAGACCCAGTACTTC	CASSQGTGGGQETQYF
NA	TRBJ1-5	TRBD1	TRBV5-4	TGTGCCAGCAGCTTGGATGGGACAGGGAATCAGCCCCAGCATTTT	CASSLDGTGNQPQHF
NA	TRBJ2-1	TRBD2	TRBV7-9	TGTGCCAGCAGTTTAGCGGGAGGCGATGAGCAGTTCTTC	CASSLAGGDEQFF
NA	TRBJ2-2	NA	TRBV6-6	TGTGCCAGCAAACAGGTTTTCACCGGGGAGCTGTTTTTT	CASKQVFTGELFF
NA	TRBJ1-2	NA	TRBV2	TGTGCCAGCAGGGCAGACGGGGGAAACTATGGCTACACCTTC	CASRADGGNYGYTF
NA	TRBJ1-1	NA	TRBV27	TGTGCCAGCAGCCTCCGGGGGCGGAACACTGAAGCTTTCTTT	CASSLRGRNTEAFF
NA	TRBJ2-1	TRBD2	TRBV5-4	TGTGCCAGCAGCTTGGTAAATGCGGGGGGGAATGAGCAGTTCTTC	CASSLVNAGGNEQFF